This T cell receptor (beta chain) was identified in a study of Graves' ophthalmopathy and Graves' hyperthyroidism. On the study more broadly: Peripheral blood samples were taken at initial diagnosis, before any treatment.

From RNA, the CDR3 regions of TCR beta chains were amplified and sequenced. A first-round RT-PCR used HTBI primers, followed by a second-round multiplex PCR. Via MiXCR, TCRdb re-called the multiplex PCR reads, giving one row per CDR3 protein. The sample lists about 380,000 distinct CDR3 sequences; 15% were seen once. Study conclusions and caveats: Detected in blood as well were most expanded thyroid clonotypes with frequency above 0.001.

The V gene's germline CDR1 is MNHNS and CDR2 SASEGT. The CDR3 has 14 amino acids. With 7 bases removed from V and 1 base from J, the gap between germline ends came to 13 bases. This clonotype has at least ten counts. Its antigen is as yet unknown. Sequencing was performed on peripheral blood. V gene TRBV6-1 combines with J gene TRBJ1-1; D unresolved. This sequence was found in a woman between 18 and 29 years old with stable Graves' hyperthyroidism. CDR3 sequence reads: CASIPLGGNTEAFF. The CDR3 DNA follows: TGTGCCAGCATCCCTCTGGGCGGGAACACTGAAGCTTTCTTT.